In this sample, the clone carrying this TCR beta chain turned up many times. What it recognizes is unknown. The data were taken from a study of metastatic and nonmetastatic thyroid tumors. Study in general: Peripheral blood and tumor or nodule samples from malignant and benign thyroid patients were compared. General observations from the study: Patients with malignant thyroid tumors reportedly had significantly higher TCR beta diversity than those with benign nodules, in blood and tumor.

As processed by the authors: To classify distant metastasis in papillary thyroid cancer, a model was built from CDR3 differences across clinicopathological groups. Using MiXCR, TCRdb reanalyzed the PCR reads. Here the V and J calls rest on TCRdb's processing, not on the authors' analysis. This sample has around 19,000 clones, with 20% found just once. Treatment of any kind had been given to no patient before thyroid surgery. The junction had 4 bases not matched to a gene; V was cut back by 2 bases and J by 8 bases. This CDR3 region has 14 residues. The specimen was blood. This TCR derives from a female donor with papillary thyroid cancer or a benign thyroid nodule (not recorded which). Some clones in this sample may be carry-over from other donors' samples. The chain recombines TRBV12-3 or TRBV12-4 with TRBJ2-1; TRBD1 aligns across 9 bases. As DNA, the CDR3 is TGTGCCAGCAGTTTAAGACAGGGGGGCGATGAGCAGTTCTTC. It encodes CASSLRQGGDEQFF.